Listed here is a single T cell receptor beta chain. Its antigen remains unidentified. The data were taken from a study of shared clonotypes between healthy human individuals. The naive CD8 fraction comprised CD45RO-negative cells positively selected for CCR7 and excluded terminally differentiated effector memory CD45RA+ cells. Clones were read by immunoSEQ multiplex PCR, and TCRdb kept only the in-frame ones, dropping some. The table has a few hundred thousand clones, nearly 97% seen once; the top ten hold 0.11%. Study-wide results and caveats: Non-shared clonotypes had lower generation probabilities than those shared by all four donors.

The TCR originated in a woman under 40 in good health. Sequencing input: naive CD8+ T cells sorted from blood.

The CDR3 coding sequence is TGTGCCAGCAGCAATGGAGGGCAAGAGACCCAGTACTTC. Protein: CASSNGGQETQYF. This chain connects TRBV13 to TRBJ2-5, with a possible D match to TRBD2 (6 bases). Germline CDR1 and CDR2: PRHDT and FYEKMQ (reference sequence). The CDR3 runs 13 residues. V shed 5 bases and J shed 2 bases, with 9 bases lying between them.